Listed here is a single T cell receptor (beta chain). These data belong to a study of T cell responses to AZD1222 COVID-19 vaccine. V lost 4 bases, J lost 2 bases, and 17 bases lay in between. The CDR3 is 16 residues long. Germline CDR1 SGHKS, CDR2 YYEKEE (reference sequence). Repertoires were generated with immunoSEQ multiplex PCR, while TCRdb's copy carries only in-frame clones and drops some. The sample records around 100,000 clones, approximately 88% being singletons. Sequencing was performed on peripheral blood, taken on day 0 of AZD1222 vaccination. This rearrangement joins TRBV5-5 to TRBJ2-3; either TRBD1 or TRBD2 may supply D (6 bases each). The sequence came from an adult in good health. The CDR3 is CASSTAGQGHTDTQYF. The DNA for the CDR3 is TGTGCCAGCAGCACGGCGGGACAAGGCCACACAGATACGCAGTATTTT. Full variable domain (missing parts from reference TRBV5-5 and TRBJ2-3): DAGVTQSPTHLIKTRGQQVTLRCSPISGHKSVSWYQQVLGQGPQFIFQYYEKEERGRGNFPDRFSARQFPNYSSELNVNALLLGDSALYLCASSTAGQGHTDTQYFGPGTRLTVL.